This is a list of T cell receptor beta chains from one sample in a study of T cell responses to AZD1222 COVID-19 vaccine. TCRdb's copy holds only in-frame clones and misses some; the assay was immunoSEQ multiplex PCR. The sample includes tens of thousands of clones, roughly 85% of them seen just once. The sequencing here drew on peripheral blood, taken 28 days after the second AZD1222 dose. These receptors all stem from an adult who received the AZD1222 COVID-19 vaccine. CDR3s include the opening cysteine and the closing phenylalanine or tryptophan. D genes are given only for firm matches. Rows give clone size only sometimes, using once, few, many, or a class for an expanded clone.

abundance	v_gene	j_gene	d_gene	CDR3aa	CDR3nt
.	TRBV4-1	TRBJ2-1	TRBD2	CASSRTPGLAGDEQFF	TGCGCCAGCAGCCGAACCCCGGGACTAGCGGGAGATGAGCAGTTCTTC
.	TRBV6-5	TRBJ1-5	.	CASSYSVAANQPQHF	TGTGCCAGCAGTTACTCGGTGGCGGCGAATCAGCCCCAGCATTTT
.	TRBV11-3	TRBJ2-3	TRBD1	CASSSRTGSSTDTQYF	TGTGCCAGCAGCTCCCGGACAGGGTCGAGCACAGATACGCAGTATTTT
once	TRBV7-2	TRBJ1-1	.	CASSTTTGLNTEAFF	TGTGCCAGCAGCACAACGACAGGACTCAACACTGAAGCTTTCTTT
once	TRBV2	TRBJ2-2	.	CASSKTSNTGELFF	TGTGCCAGCAGTAAAACTAGTAACACCGGGGAGCTGTTTTTT
.	TRBV5-6	TRBJ2-1	TRBD1	CASSVGTGVDNEQFF	TGTGCCAGCAGCGTAGGGACAGGGGTTGACAATGAGCAGTTCTTC
.	TRBV6-5	TRBJ2-4	.	CASSYSIFAIQYF	TGTGCCAGCAGTTACTCGATTTTCGCCATTCAGTACTTC
.	TRBV5-4	TRBJ2-1	TRBD1	CASSFTGANEQFF	TGTGCCAGCAGCTTTACAGGGGCCAATGAGCAGTTCTTC
.	TRBV7-3	TRBJ2-1	.	CASSLVQGGLGEQFF	TGTGCCAGCAGCTTAGTCCAGGGCGGTTTGGGTGAGCAGTTCTTC
.	TRBV4-2	TRBJ2-7	TRBD2	CASSQDGIAGVDEQYF	TGTGCCAGCAGCCAAGATGGAATAGCGGGAGTGGACGAGCAGTACTTC
.	TRBV19	TRBJ2-3	TRBD2	CASTAGGVTDTQYF	TGTGCCAGTACGGCGGGAGGTGTCACAGATACGCAGTATTTT
.	TRBV6-6	TRBJ1-1	TRBD1	CASSYLGQGYTEAFF	TGTGCCAGCAGTTACCTGGGACAGGGGTACACTGAAGCTTTCTTT
.	TRBV6-4	TRBJ1-1	.	CASSDSGTANTEAFF	TGTGCCAGCAGTGACTCCGGGACCGCGAACACTGAAGCTTTCTTT
.	TRBV3-1/TRBV3-2	TRBJ1-1	.	CASSQDSGRAEAFF	TGTGCCAGCAGCCAAGACTCGGGGCGGGCTGAAGCTTTCTTT
.	TRBV6-5	TRBJ1-1	TRBD1	CASSPRTGAKAFF	TGTGCCAGCAGTCCTAGGACAGGGGCAAAAGCTTTCTTT
few	TRBV4-2	TRBJ1-1	.	CASSQDEGLNTEAFF	TGTGCCAGCAGCCAAGATGAGGGTCTTAACACTGAAGCTTTCTTT
.	TRBV29-1	TRBJ2-1	TRBD2	CSVEEGRTRDNEQFF	TGCAGCGTTGAAGAAGGCAGGACTAGGGACAATGAGCAGTTCTTC
few	TRBV3-1/TRBV3-2	TRBJ1-1	.	CASSPSNTEAFF	TGTGCCAGCAGCCCCTCGAACACTGAAGCTTTCTTT
few	TRBV6-2/TRBV6-3	TRBJ1-5	.	CASSYVAGDHNQPQHF	TGTGCCAGCAGTTACGTCGCAGGGGACCACAATCAGCCCCAGCATTTT
.	TRBV6-6	TRBJ1-4	.	CASRRTEANEKLFF	TGTGCCAGCAGGCGGACAGAGGCGAACGAAAAACTGTTTTTT
few	TRBV16	TRBJ1-1	.	CASSQFRWQGNTEAFF	TGTGCCAGCAGCCAATTTCGATGGCAGGGGAACACTGAAGCTTTCTTT
.	TRBV3-1/TRBV3-2	TRBJ1-2	TRBD1	CASSRQGRYGYTF	TGTGCCAGCAGCCGACAGGGTAGATATGGCTACACCTTC
few	TRBV7-9	TRBJ1-1	.	CASSRRGYTEAFF	TGTGCCAGCAGCCGGAGGGGGTACACTGAAGCTTTCTTT
.	TRBV24-1	TRBJ2-7	TRBD1	CATGQGSYEQYF	TGTGCCACTGGACAGGGGTCCTACGAGCAGTACTTC
.	TRBV19	TRBJ1-5	.	CASSIDGRAHQPQHF	TGTGCCAGTAGTATAGATGGCCGGGCCCATCAGCCCCAGCATTTT
.	TRBV28	TRBJ1-1	TRBD1	CASSPPQGVNTEAFF	TGTGCCAGCAGTCCACCCCAGGGGGTGAACACTGAAGCTTTCTTT
.	TRBV7-2	TRBJ2-1	TRBD2	CASSSIAGGYNEQFF	TGTGCCAGCAGCTCCATAGCGGGCGGCTACAATGAGCAGTTCTTC
few	TRBV19	TRBJ2-6	TRBD1	CASSISVQGAGANVLTF	TGTGCCAGTAGTATCTCCGTACAGGGGGCTGGGGCCAACGTCCTGACTTTC
.	TRBV7-9	TRBJ2-3	TRBD2	CASSELAGVTDTQYF	TGTGCCAGCAGCGAACTAGCGGGAGTTACAGATACGCAGTATTTT
once	TRBV6-2/TRBV6-3	TRBJ1-1	.	CASSRGVGTGTEAFF	TGTGCCAGCAGTCGCGGCGTAGGGACGGGCACTGAAGCTTTCTTT
.	TRBV30	TRBJ2-2	TRBD2	CAWSVPSGASVTGELFF	TGTGCCTGGAGTGTCCCTAGCGGGGCCTCGGTCACCGGGGAGCTGTTTTTT
.	TRBV4-2	TRBJ2-1	TRBD2	CASSRGGTNEQFF	TGTGCCAGCAGCCGGGGGGGTACGAATGAGCAGTTCTTC
.	TRBV7-2	TRBJ2-3	.	CASSLDSGTDTQYF	TGTGCCAGCAGCTTAGACTCCGGCACAGATACGCAGTATTTT
.	TRBV7-9	TRBJ1-2	TRBD1	CASSLATGDGYTF	TGTGCCAGCAGCTTAGCGACAGGGGACGGCTACACCTTC
.	TRBV29-1	TRBJ1-2	.	CSVPTGPNGGYTF	TGCAGCGTCCCAACTGGGCCCAACGGGGGCTACACCTTC
.	TRBV7-2	TRBJ1-2	.	CASSFNPTGGYGYTF	TGTGCCAGCAGCTTCAACCCAACCGGGGGATACGGCTACACCTTC
.	TRBV6-4	TRBJ1-5	.	CASSDGTNQPQHF	TGTGCCAGCAGTGACGGCACGAATCAGCCCCAGCATTTT
once	TRBV7-2	TRBJ1-2	TRBD1	CASSLATGQDYGYTF	TGTGCCAGCAGCTTAGCGACAGGGCAGGACTATGGCTACACCTTC
medium-sized	TRBV2	TRBJ1-5	.	CASRDGVSNQPQHF	TGTGCCAGCAGGGACGGAGTTAGCAATCAGCCCCAGCATTTT
.	TRBV7-2	TRBJ2-3	.	CASGAYGDTQYF	TGTGCCAGCGGGGCATACGGAGATACGCAGTATTTT
.	TRBV10-3	TRBJ2-1	TRBD2	CAISEAGGSGVGIRNEQFF	TGTGCCATCAGTGAAGCGGGGGGTAGCGGAGTTGGTATTCGTAATGAGCAGTTCTTC
.	TRBV5-1	TRBJ1-3	.	CASSDAGDSGNTIYF	TGCGCCAGCTCGGACGCCGGTGACTCTGGAAACACCATATATTTT
once	TRBV24-1	TRBJ1-1	.	CATSTGQNTEAFF	TGTGCCACCAGTACGGGGCAGAACACTGAAGCTTTCTTT
.	TRBV5-4	TRBJ1-2	TRBD1	CASSPGQAYYGYTF	TGTGCCAGCAGCCCGGGACAGGCTTACTATGGCTACACCTTC
.	TRBV19	TRBJ2-7	TRBD1	CASSQGPGTGDEQYF	TGTGCCAGTAGCCAGGGTCCCGGGACAGGGGACGAGCAGTACTTC
.	TRBV10-3	TRBJ2-7	TRBD1	CAITSTGANYEQYF	TGTGCCATCACCTCAACAGGGGCTAACTACGAGCAGTACTTC
.	TRBV28	TRBJ2-1	.	CASSSPTEYNEQFF	TGTGCCAGCAGTTCCCCGACAGAGTACAATGAGCAGTTCTTC
.	TRBV9	TRBJ1-2	TRBD1	CASGGYGYTF	TGTGCCTCAGGGGGCTATGGCTACACCTTC